These T cell receptor beta chains were read from a single sample in a study of T cells in Graves' hyperthyroidism and ophthalmopathy. TCRdb re-analysed the multiplex PCR reads in MiXCR, keeping a single row per CDR3 protein. This repertoire shows 350,000 to 450,000 distinct CDR3 sequences, over 13% found once; its top ten account for under 30%. The sequenced sample was blood. The receptor source for this set is a man aged 50 to 59 with Graves' ophthalmopathy. Each CDR3 is given with its conserved first and last residue. D genes are given only for firm matches. The size of a clone is reported for some rows only, either as once, few or many, or as a class for expanded clones.

clone size: NA; D gene: NA; V gene: TRBV10-3; J gene: TRBJ1-2; CDR3 protein: CAISGEVGYTF; CDR3 DNA: TGTGCCATCAGTGGGGAGGTGGGCTACACCTTC
clone size: many; D gene: NA; V gene: TRBV5-1; J gene: TRBJ2-1; CDR3 protein: CASSLGGSYAYNEQFF; CDR3 DNA: TGCGCCAGCAGCTTGGGGGGCAGCTACGCCTACAATGAGCAGTTCTTC
clone size: NA; D gene: TRBD1; V gene: TRBV7-9; J gene: TRBJ2-3; CDR3 protein: CASSLALSGQGASTQYF; CDR3 DNA: TGTGCCAGCAGCTTAGCGTTATCGGGACAGGGGGCTAGTACGCAGTATTTT
clone size: NA; D gene: TRBD1; V gene: TRBV29-1; J gene: TRBJ1-1; CDR3 protein: CSAGGDRGATEAFF; CDR3 DNA: TGCAGCGCTGGGGGGGACAGGGGTGCCACTGAAGCTTTCTTT
clone size: NA; D gene: TRBD1; V gene: TRBV12-3/TRBV12-4; J gene: TRBJ1-5; CDR3 protein: CASSQQGAVQPQHF; CDR3 DNA: TGTGCCAGCAGTCAACAGGGGGCGGTTCAGCCCCAGCATTTT
clone size: few; D gene: NA; V gene: TRBV29-1; J gene: TRBJ1-5; CDR3 protein: CSVVRERGQPQHF; CDR3 DNA: TGCAGCGTTGTCAGGGAGCGGGGTCAGCCCCAGCATTTT
clone size: NA; D gene: TRBD2; V gene: TRBV11-3; J gene: TRBJ2-3; CDR3 protein: CASSDFLAGSEDTQYF; CDR3 DNA: TGTGCCAGCAGCGACTTTCTAGCGGGGTCAGAGGATACGCAGTATTTT
clone size: many; D gene: TRBD2; V gene: TRBV7-6; J gene: TRBJ2-5; CDR3 protein: CASSLEAGVRRETQYF; CDR3 DNA: TGTGCCAGCAGCTTAGAGGCGGGAGTAAGGCGAGAGACCCAGTACTTC
clone size: many; D gene: TRBD2; V gene: TRBV2; J gene: TRBJ2-3; CDR3 protein: CASSEGGGSTDTQYF; CDR3 DNA: TGTGCCAGCAGTGAAGGGGGAGGGTCCACAGATACGCAGTATTTT
clone size: many; D gene: TRBD2; V gene: TRBV5-1; J gene: TRBJ2-1; CDR3 protein: CASSGLAGSYNEQFF; CDR3 DNA: TGCGCCAGCAGTGGGCTAGCGGGTTCCTACAATGAGCAGTTCTTC
clone size: NA; D gene: NA; V gene: TRBV19; J gene: TRBJ2-5; CDR3 protein: CATQSTGTSGETQYF; CDR3 DNA: TGTGCCACTCAAAGTACAGGGACCTCGGGGGAGACCCAGTACTTC
clone size: many; D gene: TRBD2; V gene: TRBV2; J gene: TRBJ2-7; CDR3 protein: CASSEDGGGGMNYEQYF; CDR3 DNA: TGTGCCAGCAGTGAAGACGGGGGGGGAGGGATGAACTACGAGCAGTACTTC
clone size: many; D gene: NA; V gene: TRBV11-2; J gene: TRBJ1-1; CDR3 protein: CASSLVGGTEAFF; CDR3 DNA: TGTGCCAGCAGCTTAGTTGGTGGAACTGAAGCTTTCTTT
clone size: many; D gene: TRBD1; V gene: TRBV20-1; J gene: TRBJ2-5; CDR3 protein: CSARDETGLETQYF; CDR3 DNA: TGCAGTGCTAGAGATGAGACAGGGTTGGAGACCCAGTACTTC
clone size: NA; D gene: NA; V gene: TRBV7-6; J gene: TRBJ2-5; CDR3 protein: CASSFYTETYQETQYF; CDR3 DNA: TGTGCCAGCAGCTTTTACACAGAGACGTACCAAGAGACCCAGTACTTC
clone size: many; D gene: NA; V gene: TRBV20-1; J gene: TRBJ2-1; CDR3 protein: CSARDLQRVAHEQFF; CDR3 DNA: TGCAGTGCTAGAGATCTCCAGCGGGTAGCCCATGAGCAGTTCTTC
clone size: many; D gene: NA; V gene: TRBV5-1; J gene: TRBJ1-3; CDR3 protein: CASSFGPEGNTIYF; CDR3 DNA: TGCGCCAGCAGCTTTGGACCGGAGGGAAACACCATATATTTT
clone size: NA; D gene: TRBD2; V gene: TRBV6-5; J gene: TRBJ2-7; CDR3 protein: CASSSLAGGDYEQYF; CDR3 DNA: TGTGCCAGCAGTTCTTTAGCGGGGGGAGACTACGAGCAGTACTTC
clone size: many; D gene: TRBD2; V gene: TRBV5-1; J gene: TRBJ2-1; CDR3 protein: CASSWGRVGNEQFF; CDR3 DNA: TGCGCCAGCAGCTGGGGGAGGGTGGGGAATGAGCAGTTCTTC
clone size: many; D gene: NA; V gene: TRBV5-6; J gene: TRBJ2-1; CDR3 protein: CASSPLLRLTSYNEQFF; CDR3 DNA: TGTGCCAGCAGCCCCCTCCTGAGACTAACGTCCTACAATGAGCAGTTCTTC
clone size: few; D gene: NA; V gene: TRBV20-1; J gene: TRBJ1-5; CDR3 protein: CSARLGRGRNQPQHF; CDR3 DNA: TGCAGTGCTAGGTTAGGGAGGGGCCGGAATCAGCCCCAGCATTTT
clone size: many; D gene: NA; V gene: TRBV10-3; J gene: TRBJ2-3; CDR3 protein: CAISESTRSTDTQYF; CDR3 DNA: TGTGCCATCAGTGAATCGACTAGGAGCACAGATACGCAGTATTTT
clone size: many; D gene: TRBD1; V gene: TRBV2; J gene: TRBJ1-5; CDR3 protein: CASVTGEYQPQHF; CDR3 DNA: TGTGCCAGTGTTACAGGGGAATATCAGCCCCAGCATTTT
clone size: NA; D gene: TRBD2; V gene: TRBV19; J gene: TRBJ2-1; CDR3 protein: CASSREGIYSEQFF; CDR3 DNA: TGTGCCAGTTCGCGGGAGGGCATCTACAGTGAGCAGTTCTTC
clone size: many; D gene: TRBD1; V gene: TRBV20-1; J gene: TRBJ2-5; CDR3 protein: CSAEDRGLETQYF; CDR3 DNA: TGCAGTGCTGAGGACAGGGGGCTCGAGACCCAGTACTTC
clone size: many; D gene: NA; V gene: TRBV2; J gene: TRBJ1-1; CDR3 protein: CASSESGFAFF; CDR3 DNA: TGTGCCAGCAGTGAATCAGGGTTCGCTTTCTTT
clone size: NA; D gene: NA; V gene: TRBV30; J gene: TRBJ1-2; CDR3 protein: CAWSKEPFYGYTF; CDR3 DNA: TGTGCCTGGAGTAAAGAGCCATTCTATGGCTACACCTTC
clone size: many; D gene: TRBD1; V gene: TRBV27; J gene: TRBJ2-5; CDR3 protein: CASSSDRKETQYF; CDR3 DNA: TGTGCCAGCAGTTCGGACAGGAAAGAGACCCAGTACTTC
clone size: many; D gene: NA; V gene: TRBV29-1; J gene: TRBJ2-2; CDR3 protein: CSVGGNTGELFF; CDR3 DNA: TGCAGCGTTGGTGGTAACACCGGGGAGCTGTTTTTT
clone size: many; D gene: TRBD2; V gene: TRBV6-5; J gene: TRBJ2-1; CDR3 protein: CASSYGSGRAYNEQFF; CDR3 DNA: TGTGCCAGCAGTTACGGCAGCGGGAGGGCCTACAATGAGCAGTTCTTC
clone size: NA; D gene: NA; V gene: TRBV9; J gene: TRBJ1-4; CDR3 protein: CASSAGARDNEKLFF; CDR3 DNA: TGTGCCAGCAGCGCAGGGGCGCGAGATAATGAAAAACTGTTTTTT
clone size: many; D gene: TRBD1; V gene: TRBV27; J gene: TRBJ2-7; CDR3 protein: CASSMGQPLEQYF; CDR3 DNA: TGTGCCAGCAGCATGGGACAGCCACTCGAGCAGTACTTC
clone size: once; D gene: TRBD2; V gene: TRBV9; J gene: TRBJ2-2; CDR3 protein: CASSVGSSGRANTGELFF; CDR3 DNA: TGTGCCAGCAGCGTAGGTTCTAGCGGGAGGGCCAACACCGGGGAGCTGTTTTTT
clone size: many; D gene: NA; V gene: TRBV20-1; J gene: TRBJ2-3; CDR3 protein: CSARDPYGTDTQYF; CDR3 DNA: TGCAGTGCTAGAGACCCCTATGGAACAGATACGCAGTATTTT
clone size: few; D gene: NA; V gene: TRBV7-6; J gene: TRBJ2-1; CDR3 protein: CASSSDALGVNEQFF; CDR3 DNA: TGTGCCAGCAGCTCCGACGCTCTAGGGGTTAATGAGCAGTTCTTC
clone size: once; D gene: TRBD2; V gene: TRBV29-1; J gene: TRBJ2-2; CDR3 protein: CSVLAGGFGGNTGELFF; CDR3 DNA: TGCAGCGTTCTAGCGGGAGGGTTCGGGGGAAACACCGGGGAGCTGTTTTTT
clone size: many; D gene: NA; V gene: TRBV18; J gene: TRBJ1-1; CDR3 protein: CASSPSVGDTEAFF; CDR3 DNA: TGTGCCAGCTCACCCTCAGTTGGGGACACTGAAGCTTTCTTT
clone size: few; D gene: TRBD1; V gene: TRBV28; J gene: TRBJ2-6; CDR3 protein: CASNRGFGANVLTF; CDR3 DNA: TGTGCCAGCAACAGGGGGTTTGGGGCCAACGTCCTGACTTTC
clone size: NA; D gene: NA; V gene: TRBV24-1; J gene: TRBJ2-1; CDR3 protein: CATSDLDQGQSSYNEQFF; CDR3 DNA: TGTGCCACCAGTGACCTCGATCAGGGGCAGAGCTCCTACAATGAGCAGTTCTTC
clone size: NA; D gene: TRBD2; V gene: TRBV6-1; J gene: TRBJ2-1; CDR3 protein: CASSGTGTTEQFF; CDR3 DNA: TGTGCCAGCAGTGGAACCGGGACTACTGAGCAGTTCTTC
clone size: few; D gene: TRBD2; V gene: TRBV10-3; J gene: TRBJ2-2; CDR3 protein: CAIGTSGRAGTGELFF; CDR3 DNA: TGTGCCATAGGGACTAGCGGGAGGGCCGGAACCGGGGAGCTGTTTTTT
clone size: many; D gene: NA; V gene: TRBV12-3/TRBV12-4; J gene: TRBJ2-7; CDR3 protein: CASSQDRIREEQYF; CDR3 DNA: TGTGCCAGCAGCCAAGACCGTATCCGGGAGGAGCAGTACTTC
clone size: many; D gene: TRBD2; V gene: TRBV5-1; J gene: TRBJ2-7; CDR3 protein: CASNPTSGNYEQYF; CDR3 DNA: TGCGCCAGTAATCCTACTAGCGGGAACTACGAGCAGTACTTC
clone size: NA; D gene: TRBD1; V gene: TRBV11-3; J gene: TRBJ2-1; CDR3 protein: CASSLDLWRGGSEQFF; CDR3 DNA: TGTGCCAGCAGCTTAGATCTTTGGAGAGGGGGCAGTGAGCAGTTCTTC
clone size: NA; D gene: NA; V gene: TRBV2; J gene: TRBJ2-7; CDR3 protein: CASRSLASTTYEQYF; CDR3 DNA: TGTGCCAGCAGGTCTCTAGCGTCTACCACCTACGAGCAGTACTTC
clone size: NA; D gene: NA; V gene: TRBV6-4; J gene: TRBJ1-2; CDR3 protein: CASSAPILGAYGYTF; CDR3 DNA: TGTGCCAGCAGTGCCCCCATCCTGGGGGCTTATGGCTACACCTTC